Listed here are 16 T cell receptor beta chains from one sample, sequenced in a study of metastatic and nonmetastatic thyroid tumors. Each patient came to thyroid surgery without any prior treatment (of any kind). TCRdb re-analyzed the PCR reads using MiXCR. The table shows about 9,900 clones, with 10% to 11% occurring only once. The sequenced sample was tumor tissue. Receptors were obtained from a female donor with papillary thyroid cancer or a benign thyroid nodule (not recorded which). Some clones in this sample may be carry-over from other donors' samples.

This clone was seen repeatedly, ten times or more. The chain carries TRBV30 and TRBJ1-4; D is ambiguous. Germline loops: CDR1 GTSNPN, CDR2 SVGIG (reference sequence). The CDR3 sequence is 12 residues long. Trimming took 5 bases from V and 5 from J, leaving 9 bases between them. The CDR3 bases are TGTGCCTGGGGCCACCCAAATGAAAAACTGTTTTTT. Encoded protein: CAWGHPNEKLFF.

This clone has a count of ten or more. The DNA of the CDR3 is TGCAGTGCCCCTGGCGCGGAGACCCAGTACTTC. This sequence encodes CSAPGAETQYF. The chain is built from TRBV20-1 and TRBJ2-5, with no clear D. Trimming shortened V by 6 bases and J by 5 bases, and 10 bases separated the two germline ends. CDR1 DFQATT and CDR2 SNEGSKA come from the germline V gene (reference sequence). This CDR3 has 11 amino acids.

This clone was found many times. This chain connects TRBV30 to TRBJ1-2; tentative D call: TRBD1 (5 bases). The CDR3 sequence is 12 residues long. Germline V gene sequence: CDR1 GTSNPN, CDR2 SVGIG (reference sequence). The V end lost 8 bases, the J end lost 4 bases, and 14 bases lay between the germline ends. CDR3 loop: CAAGRKGYGYTF. The CDR3 DNA reads TGTGCCGCAGGGAGGAAAGGCTATGGCTACACCTTC.

There are many counts of this clone. The rearrangement uses TRBV5-4 and TRBJ1-1; D possibly corresponds to TRBD1 (6 bases). The CDR3 runs 15 residues. V was pared by 2 bases and J by 1 base, with 12 bases between. Germline V gene lookup returns CDR1 SGHNT and CDR2 YYREEE (reference sequence). CDR3 residues: CASSLGLGGNTEAFF. The CDR3, as DNA: TGTGCCAGCAGCTTAGGTCTAGGGGGGAACACTGAAGCTTTCTTT.

With respect to this clone: Germline is not matched at one junction end, which may reflect a read error. The chain combines TRBV7-9 with TRBJ2-1, with D perhaps given as TRBD1 or TRBD2 (5 bases each). The CDR3 extends over 11 amino acids. Germline CDR1 is SEHNR and CDR2 is FQNEAQ (reference sequence). This chain's CDR3 is CASIPRDEHFF. The CDR3, as DNA: TGTGCCAGCATCCCTCGGGACGAGCATTTCTTC.

This clone is judged medium-sized. The chain employs TRBV2 and TRBJ1-5, with D possibly TRBD1 on 6 matching bases. CDR3 length equals 13 residues. The V gene's germline CDR1 is SNHLY and CDR2 FYNNEI. Trimming left V 10 bases short and J 0 bases short, with 10 bases between. For the CDR3, the DNA is TGTGCCACCCGACAGGATAGCAATCAGCCCCAGCATTTT. Its protein product is CATRQDSNQPQHF. The entire variable domain, with the rest obtained from reference TRBV2 and TRBJ1-5, is as follows: EPEVTQTPSHQVTQMGQEVILRCVPISNHLYFYWYRQILGQKVEFLVSFYNNEISEKSEIFDDQFSVERPDGSNFTLKIRSTKLEDSAMYFCATRQDSNQPQHFGDGTRLSIL.

This clone was seen at least ten times. The chain joins TRBV5-5 to TRBJ2-1; 11 bases fit TRBD1. The trim removed 4 bases at V and 3 bases at J, leaving 3 bases unmatched. Germline CDR1 reads SGHKS; CDR2 reads YYEKEE (reference sequence). The CDR3 covers 15 residues. CDR3 DNA: TGTGCCAGCAGCACGGGACAGGGGGTCTACAATGAGCAGTTCTTC. Translated: CASSTGQGVYNEQFF. Using reference TRBV5-5 and TRBJ2-1 for the parts outside the CDR3, the full variable domain is DAGVTQSPTHLIKTRGQQVTLRCSPISGHKSVSWYQQVLGQGPQFIFQYYEKEERGRGNFPDRFSARQFPNYSSELNVNALLLGDSALYLCASSTGQGVYNEQFFGPGTRLTVL.

This clone was seen a few times. An end of the junction differs from the germline gene, which may be a read error. The V call is TRBV7-6, the J call TRBJ2-5, with D perhaps matching TRBD2 (6 bases). The CDR3 is made up of 15 amino acids. The germline CDR1 and CDR2 sequences are SGHVS and FNYEAQ. CDR3 nucleotide sequence: TGTGCCGGCAGCTTTGGCCTAGCGTTCCAAGAGACCCAGTACTTC. Its translation is CAGSFGLAFQETQYF.

The sample holds many counts of this clone. This sequence joins TRBV7-8 and TRBJ2-1; 8 nucleotides align to TRBD2. This CDR3 has 13 residues. V dropped 4 bases and J dropped 10; count of bases not matched to a gene: 6. CDR1 and CDR2 from the germline V gene are SGHVS and FQNEAQ. The chain's CDR3 is CASSSGLVGEQFF. In DNA, the CDR3 is TGTGCCAGCAGCTCGGGACTAGTTGGCGAGCAGTTCTTC. The whole variable domain, remainder taken from reference TRBV7-8 and TRBJ2-1, is GAGVSQSPRYKVAKRGQDVALRCDPISGHVSLFWYQQALGQGPEFLTYFQNEAQLDKSGLPSDRFFAERPEGSVSTLKIQRTQQEDSAVYLCASSSGLVGEQFFGPGTRLTVL.

By proportion, this clone is medium-sized (0.01 to 0.1%). The chain employs TRBV27 and TRBJ2-1; 9 bases are a match to TRBD1. The germline CDR1 and CDR2 sequences are MNHEY and SMNVEV (reference sequence). After removal of 6 bases from V and 6 bases from J, the junction contained 15 bases not matched to a gene. The CDR3 totals 17 residues. In DNA, the CDR3 is TGTGCCAGCAGATCCATTATGAGGGACAGGGCTATCAATGAGCAGTTCTTC. It specifies CASRSIMRDRAINEQFF.

This clone was seen ten or more times. This rearrangement joins TRBV7-8 to TRBJ2-3, with unresolved D. Per the germline V gene, CDR1 is SGHVS and CDR2 is FQNEAQ. The V end was cut by 3 bases, the J end by 2 bases, with 9 bases between. The CDR3 has 14 residues. The CDR3 protein is CASSFTTSTDTQYF. The CDR3 nucleotides read TGTGCCAGCAGCTTCACCACCTCCACAGATACGCAGTATTTT.

The chain carries TRBV20-1 and TRBJ1-4, with D perhaps matching TRBD1 (6 bases). Trimming shortened V by 5 bases and J by 8 bases, and 12 bases separated the two germline ends. CDR1 is DFQATT, CDR2 SNEGSKA, per germline (reference sequence). This CDR3 has 12 residues. The CDR3 DNA is TGCAGTGCTCAACAGGGTCGGGAAAAACTGTTTTTT. Translation gives CSAQQGREKLFF.

The chain joins TRBV28 to TRBJ2-7, with 9 bases lining up with TRBD1. V shed 5 bases and J 6 bases; nucleotides not matched to a gene: 8. The CDR3 is made up of 14 amino acids. Germline V gives CDR1 MDHEN, CDR2 SYDVKM. This chain's CDR3 is CASSKGQGFGEQYF. DNA of the CDR3: TGTGCCAGCAGTAAGGGACAGGGTTTTGGCGAGCAGTACTTC. Full variable domain (remainder filled in from reference TRBV28 and TRBJ2-7): DVKVTQSSRYLVKRTGEKVFLECVQDMDHENMFWYRQDPGLGLRLIYFSYDVKMKEKGDIPEGYSVSREKKERFSLILESASTNQTSMYLCASSKGQGFGEQYFGPGTRLTVT.

To note about this clone: Just one base apart from a much larger clone, this may be a read error. The chain recombines TRBV13 with TRBJ2-5; D gene uncertain. The CDR3 covers 11 residues. Germline lookup yields CDR1 PRHDT and CDR2 FYEKMQ (reference sequence). Here the CDR3 DNA reads TGTGCCAGCTCTGATAAGGAGACACAGTACTTC. It yields the protein CASSDKETQYF.

This clone was picked up a small number of times. This chain links TRBV19 with TRBJ1-2; D is possibly TRBD1 (6 bases). Germline V gives CDR1 LNHDA, CDR2 SQIVND (reference sequence). This CDR3 is 15 amino acids long. Trimming shortened V by 6 bases and J by 0 bases, and 14 bases separated the two germline ends. The CDR3 nucleotides are TGTGCCAGTAGCCCTCGCGGACAGACTAACTATGGCTACACCTTC. Protein product: CASSPRGQTNYGYTF.

The table lists this clone with a few counts. The chain employs TRBV27 and TRBJ2-2; TRBD1 aligns across 11 bases. J gave up 7 bases and V 4 bases, and 8 bases lay outside the gene matches. The CDR3 extends over 16 amino acids. Germline V lookup: CDR1 MNHEY, CDR2 SMNVEV (reference sequence). The CDR3 coding sequence is TGTGCCAGCAGTTCCTTGGGGACAGGGGGTAACGGGGAGCTGTTTTTT. This translates into CASSSLGTGGNGELFF.